These T cell receptor beta chains were read from a single sample in a study of shared clonotypes between healthy human individuals. Sequenced by immunoSEQ multiplex PCR; TCRdb stores in-frame clones only, minus some. Found here are about 1.5 million clones, nearly 99% of them singletons; the top ten hold about 0.45%. What was sequenced was naive CD4+ T cells sorted from blood. The receptors derive from a man aged 25 to 40 in good health. CDR3s include the opening cysteine and the closing phenylalanine or tryptophan. Each record gives: V gene, D gene, clone size, J gene, CDR3 DNA, CDR3 protein. A D gene is named only where the DNA matches it firmly. Not all rows give a size; the values are once, few, many and, for expanded clones, a class.

TRBV5-1,.,.,TRBJ2-3,TGCGCCAGCAGCGCCGCCGTTCTAGGCAGCACAGATACGCAGTATTTT,CASSAAVLGSTDTQYF
TRBV11-2,TRBD2,.,TRBJ2-1,TGTGCCAGCAGCTCCATTAGCGGGGGCTCCTACAATGAGCAGTTCTTC,CASSSISGGSYNEQFF
TRBV7-9,.,.,TRBJ1-5,TGTGCCAGCAGCCCCGAGCTCCCCCTTAGTCCCCAGCATTTT,CASSPELPLSPQHF
TRBV7-2,.,.,TRBJ2-7,TGTGCCAGCAGCGCCTCTGAGAGGGTCGAGCAGTACTTC,CASSASERVEQYF
TRBV29-1,.,once,TRBJ2-5,TGCAGCGGCACGGGAGTAGGCGAGACCCAGTACTTC,CSGTGVGETQYF
TRBV4-3,TRBD2,.,TRBJ2-7,TGCGCCAGCAGCCGAACTAGCGGGAGCTACGAGCAGTACTTC,CASSRTSGSYEQYF
TRBV11-2,.,.,TRBJ2-7,TGTGCCAGCCGCAGGGACTTCTCCATGATCTACGAGCAGTACTTC,CASRRDFSMIYEQYF
TRBV27,TRBD1,.,TRBJ2-3,TGTGCCAGCAGTCGCGACAGGGGGCAGGGTACGCAGTATTTT,CASSRDRGQGTQYF
TRBV5-5,TRBD2,.,TRBJ2-2,TGTGCCAGCAGCTGGGGACTAGCGGGAACCGGGGAGCTGTTTTTT,CASSWGLAGTGELFF
TRBV28,.,.,TRBJ2-6,TGTGCCATCAGTCGAGGGTCTGGGGCCAACGTCCTGACTTTC,CAISRGSGANVLTF
TRBV5-4,TRBD1,.,TRBJ1-5,TGTGCCAGCAGCTTCGTCGGACAGGATCCGGGAAATAGCAATCAGCCCCAGCATTTT,CASSFVGQDPGNSNQPQHF
TRBV5-6,.,.,TRBJ2-3,TGTGCCAGCAGCTTGCGTGGGAGAGTGACAGATACGCAGTATTTT,CASSLRGRVTDTQYF
TRBV18,.,.,TRBJ2-7,TGTGCCAGCTCACCAGGGGTGGGTAACTACGAGCAGTACTTC,CASSPGVGNYEQYF
TRBV19,TRBD2,.,TRBJ2-7,TGTGCCAGTTCCCCGGGTAGGGGAGGGCCGCCCTACGAGCAGTACTTC,CASSPGRGGPPYEQYF
TRBV5-1,TRBD1,.,TRBJ2-2,TGCGCCAGCAGCTTGGGACAGGGGGCTCGAGGGGAGCTGTTTTTT,CASSLGQGARGELFF
TRBV11-2,.,once,TRBJ2-3,TGTGCCAGCAGCTTCGACGAAGTCACAGATACGCAGTATTTT,CASSFDEVTDTQYF
TRBV19,.,.,TRBJ1-3,TGTGCCAGTAGTATAGAGCTCTCTGGAAACACCATATATTTT,CASSIELSGNTIYF
TRBV7-3,TRBD2,.,TRBJ2-1,TGTGCCAGCAGCTTTAAAGCGGGAGGGCCTGTGGGACACAATGAGCAGTTCTTC,CASSFKAGGPVGHNEQFF
TRBV7-9,.,.,TRBJ2-5,TGTGCCAGCAGCTTAGAAACAGGAGACCTTCCGACCCAGTACTTC,CASSLETGDLPTQYF
TRBV30,.,once,TRBJ2-7,TGTGCCTGGAGTGTCACCTACGAGCAGTACTTC,CAWSVTYEQYF
TRBV29-1,TRBD2,.,TRBJ2-1,TGCAGCGTTGAAGATCCGGCTAGCGGGAGCTCCTACAATGAGCAGTTCTTC,CSVEDPASGSSYNEQFF
TRBV11-2,.,.,TRBJ2-7,TGTGCCACCGGTCCAAACCCGGGCACCTACGAGCAGTACTTC,CATGPNPGTYEQYF
TRBV5-1,TRBD1,.,TRBJ1-5,TGCGCCAGCCATAACGCTAGAACAGGGGCGAGCAATCAGCCCCAGCATTTT,CASHNARTGASNQPQHF
TRBV5-1,.,once,TRBJ2-1,TGCGCCAGCAGCTTGGAGGGCAGGGGAGGCGGTGAGCAGTTCTTC,CASSLEGRGGGEQFF
TRBV25-1,.,.,TRBJ2-2,TGTGCCAGCAGTTCTCCGGGACTTAACACCGGGGAGCTGTTTTTT,CASSSPGLNTGELFF
TRBV6-1,.,.,TRBJ1-1,TGTGCCAGCAGCCGCGACAACACTGAAGCTTTCTTT,CASSRDNTEAFF
TRBV4-3,.,.,TRBJ1-5,TGCGCCAGCAGCCAAGAGATTCGGCAGGGAAGGTGGCAGCCCCAGCATTTT,CASSQEIRQGRWQPQHF
TRBV7-2,.,.,TRBJ2-7,TGTGCCAGCAGCTTAGCCCGATACGAGCAGTACTTC,CASSLARYEQYF
TRBV25-1,.,.,TRBJ1-2,TGTGCCAGCAGTCGGTCGACCCCGGACAGAACTTATGGCTACACCTTC,CASSRSTPDRTYGYTF
TRBV15,.,.,TRBJ1-4,TGTGCCACCAGCAGAGTAACGGGACAAAGTGAAAAACTGTTTTTT,CATSRVTGQSEKLFF
TRBV6-1,TRBD2,.,TRBJ2-7,TGTGCCAGCAGTGTTACTAGCGGTTTGAGCTACGAGCAGTACTTC,CASSVTSGLSYEQYF
TRBV5-1,TRBD1,.,TRBJ2-7,TGCGCCAGCAGCTCACTCCGGACAGGGCAATTTCGCGAGCAGTACTTC,CASSSLRTGQFREQYF
TRBV5-1,.,.,TRBJ1-4,TGCGCCAGCAGCCCGGGGGTTAATGAAAAACTGTTTTTT,CASSPGVNEKLFF
TRBV11-3,.,.,TRBJ2-2,TGTGCCAGCAGCTTAGGTGGCGCTTCAGGGGAGCTGTTTTTT,CASSLGGASGELFF
TRBV27,.,.,TRBJ1-2,TGTGCCAGCAGTTTCGGCTGGGGAGATGGCTACACCTTC,CASSFGWGDGYTF
TRBV5-1,.,.,TRBJ2-2,TGCGCCAGCAGCTTGACTAGCCTCAAAACCGGGGAGCTGTTTTTT,CASSLTSLKTGELFF
TRBV2,.,.,TRBJ2-5,TGTGCCAGCAGTGCCGACCGAACAGGGTTCTTAGAGACCCAGTACTTC,CASSADRTGFLETQYF
TRBV19,TRBD1,.,TRBJ2-1,TGTGCCAGTAGTACGGGACAGGTCGACTTCAATGAGCAGTTCTTC,CASSTGQVDFNEQFF
TRBV6-1,TRBD2,.,TRBJ2-5,TGTGCCAGCAGTGTGGGGACTAAACAAGAGACCCAGTACTTC,CASSVGTKQETQYF
TRBV5-1,TRBD1,.,TRBJ2-1,TGCGCCAGCAGCTTCGAGGGGCAGGGGGCTTGGAATGAGCAGTTCTTC,CASSFEGQGAWNEQFF
TRBV18,TRBD2,.,TRBJ2-2,TGTGCCAGCTCACCTCCAGGACTAGCGGGAGGTTCGATTGGCGGGGAGCTGTTTTTT,CASSPPGLAGGSIGGELFF
TRBV7-9,TRBD2,once,TRBJ2-7,TGTGCCAGCAGCTACCTAGCGGGAGGCCCCTACGAGCAGTACTTC,CASSYLAGGPYEQYF
TRBV27,TRBD1,.,TRBJ2-3,TGTGCCAGCAACCAAGACAGGGAAGAAACAGATACGCAGTATTTT,CASNQDREETDTQYF
TRBV28,.,.,TRBJ1-4,TGTGCCAGCAGTTTTAGGGGGGTCGAAAAACTGTTTTTT,CASSFRGVEKLFF
TRBV4-3,.,.,TRBJ2-3,TGCGCCAGCAGCCAAGATGCTTACACAGATACGCAGTATTTT,CASSQDAYTDTQYF
TRBV7-2,TRBD2,once,TRBJ2-5,TGTGCCAGCAGCTTAGGCCCTAGCGGCCTCTCGGAGACCCAGTACTTC,CASSLGPSGLSETQYF
TRBV9,TRBD2,.,TRBJ2-7,TGTGCCAGCAGCGGCGGCCGGGGACTAGCGGACTACGAGCAGTACTTC,CASSGGRGLADYEQYF
TRBV10-1,.,.,TRBJ2-5,TGCGCCAGCAGTGAGTCCTTGGGGGAGACCCAGTACTTC,CASSESLGETQYF
TRBV27,TRBD2,.,TRBJ2-7,TGTGCCAGCGGTGGGACTAAGACCTACGAGCAGTACTTC,CASGGTKTYEQYF
TRBV6-5,.,.,TRBJ2-4,TGTGCCAGCAGTAAGAGACAGGAAAACATTCAGTACTTC,CASSKRQENIQYF
TRBV5-1,.,.,TRBJ2-4,TGCGCCAGCAGCTTGGAGTTTTCCGGGGGCGGAAACATTCAGTACTTC,CASSLEFSGGGNIQYF
TRBV10-2,.,.,TRBJ2-1,TGCGCCAGCATAGGGAGCTCCTACAATGAGCAGTTCTTC,CASIGSSYNEQFF
TRBV6-5,.,.,TRBJ1-2,TGTGCCAGCAACGCGGCGGGGGGGCTCTATGGCTACACCTTC,CASNAAGGLYGYTF
TRBV5-1,.,once,TRBJ2-7,TGCGCCAGCAGCTCGGGGCCTAGCTCCTACGAGCAGTACTTC,CASSSGPSSYEQYF
TRBV9,.,.,TRBJ2-5,TGTGCCTCCCTTCCGCGGGTACTGCGGGCACGTATAGAGACCCAGTACTTC,CASLPRVLRARIETQYF
TRBV18,TRBD2,.,TRBJ2-7,TGTGCCAGCTCACCACCGGGACTAGCAAATTCCTACGAGCAGTACTTC,CASSPPGLANSYEQYF
TRBV2,.,.,TRBJ2-1,TGTGCCAGCAGAGAGGGCGTGTGGGTCTTC,CASREGVWVF